The 22 T cell receptor beta chains in this list originate from one sample, sequenced in a study of T cell repertoires in cytomegalovirus infection. No antigen is known for these receptors. In TCRdb, the reads were re-called with MiXCR into one record per CDR3 protein. The repertoire consists of about 51,000 distinct CDR3 sequences, with around 20% occurring once and the leading ten covering approximately 25%. The material sequenced was CD8+ T cells from cultured PBMCs, taken from culture after CMV antigen stimulation. The source is a human donor in good health (CMV status not recorded). Some clones in this sample may be carry-over from other donors' samples.

This clonotype appeared many times. V gene TRBV12-3 or TRBV12-4 combines with J gene TRBJ2-3; D is tentatively TRBD1 or TRBD2 (5 bases each). V lost 4 bases, J lost 7 bases, and 15 bases lay in between. CDR3 length equals 14 residues. The CDR3 sequence is CASSSSSGLNTQYF. The CDR3 DNA reads as TGTGCCAGCAGTTCGTCCTCGGGGCTGAATACGCAGTATTTT.

This clonotype was observed at least ten times. The V call is TRBV4-2, the J call TRBJ2-1, with D uncertain. Trimming took 4 bases from V and 4 from J, leaving 20 bases between them. The CDR3 runs to 17 residues. The germline V gene has CDR1 LGHNA and CDR2 YNFKEQ. CDR3 sequence: CASSPSTTDHLYNEQFF. In nucleotides, the CDR3 is TGTGCCAGCAGCCCGAGCACGACGGACCACCTTTACAATGAGCAGTTCTTC.

The CDR3 DNA reads as TGTGCCAGCAGCTTCGGGACTAGCGGGGGCGGACGAGAGACCCAGTACTTC. Amino acid sequence: CASSFGTSGGGRETQYF. The rearrangement uses TRBV7-4 and TRBJ2-5, with 14 bases matching TRBD2. CDR1 is SGHVT and CDR2 is SQSDAQ in the germline V gene. The CDR3 is made up of 17 amino acids. J was trimmed by 4 bases and V by 3 bases; bases with no gene match: 7.

This clonotype was detected only a few times. The V and J genes are TRBV2 and TRBJ2-7, with 7 bases identical to TRBD1. Germline V gene lookup returns CDR1 SNHLY and CDR2 FYNNEI. CDR3 length: 11 residues. The ends lost 7 bases at V and 8 bases at J; junction bases unmatched: 5. The DNA for the CDR3 is TGTGCCAGCAATGAGGGGGCGAAGCAGTACTTC. It codes for CASNEGAKQYF.

This clonotype was observed at least ten times. The J gene is TRBJ1-4, the V gene TRBV7-6; unclear D gene. The V end was cut by 3 bases, the J end by 5 bases, with 19 bases between. CDR3 length equals 17 residues. Looked up from germline, CDR1 is SGHVS and CDR2 is FNYEAQ. The CDR3 DNA reads as TGTGCCAGCAGCTTCGGCCAGAATGAGGGCCCCAATGAAAAACTGTTTTTT. Translation gives CASSFGQNEGPNEKLFF.

This clonotype was counted a few times. The chain recombines TRBV5-6 with TRBJ2-7; 10 bases map to TRBD2. In germline, CDR1 is SGHDT, CDR2 YYEEEE. CDR3 length: 15 amino acids. V lost 2 bases, J lost 6 bases, and 8 bases stayed unmatched. CDR3 in DNA: TGTGCCAGCAGCTTTGGAGCGGGAGGGATGCCCGAGCAGTACTTC. Its protein is CASSFGAGGMPEQYF.

This chain links TRBV12-5 with TRBJ2-1, with unresolved D. Germline CDR1 and CDR2: LGHNT and FRNRAP. CDR3 length: 11 residues. Between the trimmed V and J ends, which lost 1 base and 6 bases, there was a span of 1 base. The CDR3 bases are TGTGCTAGTGGTTTGGGCAATGAGCAGTTCTTC. The encoded protein is CASGLGNEQFF.

This chain links TRBV7-2 with TRBJ2-7; 8 bases agree with TRBD1. The V and J ends lost 5 bases and 4 bases, in that order; junction bases with no gene match: 7. Germline V gives CDR1 SGHTA, CDR2 FQGNSA. The CDR3 is 14 residues long. CDR3 region: CASSGTGQSYEQYF. Written as DNA, the CDR3 is TGTGCCAGCAGCGGGACAGGTCAATCGTACGAGCAGTACTTC. Full variable domain (remainder filled in from reference TRBV7-2 and TRBJ2-7): GAGVSQSPSNKVTEKGKDVELRCDPISGHTALYWYRQSLGQGLEFLIYFQGNSAPDKSGLPSDRFSAERTGGSVSTLTIQRTQQEDSAVYLCASSGTGQSYEQYFGPGTRLTVT.

This clonotype has a handful of counts. The rearrangement uses TRBV7-6 and TRBJ1-5; D not resolved. Germline-derived CDR1 and CDR2 are SGHVS and FNYEAQ. The CDR3 has 15 amino acids. Trimming cost V 5 bases and J 0 bases, with 11 bases left between them. CDR3 region: CASSPSDDSNQPQHF. CDR3 sequence (DNA): TGTGCCAGCAGCCCCTCCGACGATAGCAATCAGCCCCAGCATTTT.

The gene calls are TRBV27 and TRBJ2-1; TRBD2 is a possible D gene (7 bases). Trimming pared 9 bases from V and 7 bases from J, leaving 10 bases between. The CDR3 length is 11 residues. Looked up from germline, CDR1 is MNHEY and CDR2 is SMNVEV (reference sequence). This chain's CDR3 is CASEGGNEQFF. In DNA form, the CDR3 reads TGTGCCAGTGAGGGGGGGAATGAGCAGTTCTTC.

The J gene is TRBJ1-4, the V gene TRBV27; a weak D match, TRBD1 (6 bases). The CDR3 has 14 residues. Germline CDR1 and CDR2: MNHEY and SMNVEV (reference sequence). V dropped 3 bases and J dropped 15 bases, with 20 bases sitting between them. CDR3 sequence: CASSFGRGGKPLFF. CDR3 in DNA: TGTGCCAGCAGTTTCGGAAGGGGGGGGAAGCCGTTGTTTTTT.

This clonotype has a handful of counts. J is TRBJ2-7 and V is TRBV6-2 or TRBV6-3; 8 bases agree with TRBD2. V lost 0 bases and J lost 7; bases outside the gene matches: 11. CDR3 length: 16 residues. Germline V gene data show CDR1 as MNHEY and CDR2 as SVGEGT. As DNA, the CDR3 is TGTGCCAGCAGTTACTCGTGGCGGGAGGTCCCCTGGGAGCAGTACTTC. It codes for CASSYSWREVPWEQYF.

This clonotype was found many times. This chain connects TRBV6-4 to TRBJ2-2; D unclear. The CDR3 consists of 15 residues. Trimming removed 7 bases at V and 3 bases at J, with 15 bases between. CDR1 and CDR2 from the germline V gene are MRHNA and SNTAGT. In DNA, the CDR3 is TGTGCCAGCACCCCAGAGGCAGAATACACCGGGGAGCTGTTTTTT. Protein sequence: CASTPEAEYTGELFF.

The gene calls are TRBV4-3 and TRBJ2-7, with D uncertain. Germline V lookup: CDR1 LGHNA, CDR2 YSLEER. The CDR3 is 17 residues long. V shed 0 bases and J shed 0 bases, with 15 bases lying between them. The DNA for the CDR3 is TGCGCCAGCAGCCAAGATTGGGCGACCGACGACTCCTACGAGCAGTACTTC. Its translation: CASSQDWATDDSYEQYF.

This clonotype has a handful of counts. The chain carries TRBV6-2 or TRBV6-3 and TRBJ2-2; a possible D gene is TRBD2 (5 bases). There are 16 residues in the CDR3. Germline V gives CDR1 MNHEY, CDR2 SVGEGT. The V end lost 5 bases, the J end lost 0 bases, and 13 bases lay between the germline ends. The chain's CDR3 is CASSARPGTNTGELFF. CDR3 nucleotides: TGTGCCAGCAGTGCACGGCCGGGAACGAACACCGGGGAGCTGTTTTTT.

By proportion, this clonotype is medium-sized. V gene TRBV28 combines with J gene TRBJ1-6, with D possibly matching TRBD1 (5 bases). Trimming shortened V by 8 bases and J by 10 bases, and 12 bases separated the two germline ends. The CDR3 contains 12 residues. CDR1 and CDR2 from the germline V gene are MDHEN and SYDVKM. The CDR3 here is CASGGSGSPLHF. DNA for the CDR3: TGTGCCAGCGGGGGGTCGGGGTCACCCCTCCACTTT.

This rearrangement joins TRBV6-1 to TRBJ2-1; D could derive from TRBD1 or TRBD2 (5 bases each). This CDR3 contains 14 residues. Germline CDR1 MNHNS, CDR2 SASEGT. V lost 2 bases to trimming and J lost 10 bases, with 15 bases between them. CDR3 protein: CASSERRGAWEQFF. The DNA of the CDR3 is TGTGCCAGCAGTGAACGGCGAGGGGCTTGGGAGCAGTTCTTC.

This clonotype was observed a few times. The V gene is TRBV7-6, the J gene TRBJ2-3; D unresolved. V lost 1 base, J lost 2 bases, and 10 bases lay in between. There are 15 residues in the CDR3. Germline CDR1 and CDR2: SGHVS and FNYEAQ. The CDR3 loop reads CASSLGRSHTDTQYF. For the CDR3, the DNA is TGTGCCAGCAGCTTAGGGCGGAGCCACACAGATACGCAGTATTTT.

The gene calls are TRBV7-9 and TRBJ2-2; 9 bases are a match to TRBD1. CDR1 SEHNR and CDR2 FQNEAQ come from the germline V gene (reference sequence). This CDR3 contains 16 residues. The J segment lost 5 bases and the V segment lost 5 bases, leaving 9 bases of the junction unmatched. CDR3 coding DNA: TGTGCCAGCAGCGGCCGGGACAGGGAGGGTACCGGGGAGCTGTTTTTT. The encoded protein is CASSGRDREGTGELFF.

This clonotype is classed as medium-sized. The V call is TRBV6-4, the J call TRBJ2-1, with 11 bases that match TRBD2. The junction had 2 bases not matched to a gene; V was cut back by 0 bases and J by 7 bases. The CDR3 runs to 15 residues. The germline gives CDR1 MRHNA, CDR2 SNTAGT. CDR3 region: CASSDSSGGANEQFF. CDR3 in DNA: TGTGCCAGCAGTGACTCTAGCGGGGGGGCGAATGAGCAGTTCTTC.

The J gene is TRBJ2-7, the V gene TRBV12-3 or TRBV12-4, with D unresolved. There are 10 residues in the CDR3. V was trimmed by 6 bases and J by 5 bases, leaving 5 bases between them. CDR3 sequence (DNA): TGTGCCAGCAGGGGTAACGAGCAGTACTTC. It yields the protein CASRGNEQYF.

In the case of this clonotype: Mismatch with germline at one junction end may stem from a read error. V and J are TRBV27 and TRBJ1-1; TRBD1 agrees at 7 bases. The germline CDR1 and CDR2 sequences are MNHEY and SMNVEV (reference sequence). The CDR3 is made up of 16 amino acids. The DNA of the CDR3 is TGTACCAGCAGTTTATATTATGTGACAGGGAGGACTGAAGCTTTCTTT. It is translated as CTSSLYYVTGRTEAFF.